The count of the clone carrying this T cell receptor (beta chain) is one. The length of the CDR3 is 15 residues. Germline CDR1 SGDLS, CDR2 YYNGEE. V was cut by 4 bases and J by 0 bases, with 10 bases left in between. Study processing details: Estimation of nucleated cell counts was performed using reference gene primer amplification. Clones were sequenced by immunoSEQ multiplex PCR, and TCRdb holds only the in-frame ones, with some missing. The V and J calls and clone size were taken over from that table, and D and trimming were inferred from the DNA. Of hundreds of thousands of clones in the sample, 85% to 90% were seen once. The data derive from a study of blood T cell repertoires in COVID-19.

Specimen: peripheral blood. The TCR originated in a woman in her 70s with COVID-19, enrolled during active disease. This chain links TRBV9 with TRBJ2-2, with a tentative D call TRBD1 (6 bases). The CDR3 DNA is TGTGCCAGCAGCTTACGGACAGCGAACACCGGGGAGCTGTTTTTT. This sequence encodes CASSLRTANTGELFF.